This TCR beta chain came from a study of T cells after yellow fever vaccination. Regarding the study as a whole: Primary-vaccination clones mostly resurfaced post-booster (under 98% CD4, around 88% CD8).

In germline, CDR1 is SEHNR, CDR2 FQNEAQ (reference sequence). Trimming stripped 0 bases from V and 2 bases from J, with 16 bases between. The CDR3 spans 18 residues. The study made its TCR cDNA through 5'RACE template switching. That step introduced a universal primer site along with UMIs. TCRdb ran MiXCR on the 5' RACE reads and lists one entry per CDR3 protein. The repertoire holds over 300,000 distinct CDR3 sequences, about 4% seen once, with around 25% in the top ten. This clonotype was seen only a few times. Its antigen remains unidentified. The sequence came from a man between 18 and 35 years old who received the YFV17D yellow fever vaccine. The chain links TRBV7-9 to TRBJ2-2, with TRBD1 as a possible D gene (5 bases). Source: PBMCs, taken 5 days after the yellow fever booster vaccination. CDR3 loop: CASSLARLAGLNTGELFF. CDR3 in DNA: TGTGCCAGCAGCTTAGCGCGGTTGGCAGGGCTTAACACCGGGGAGCTGTTTTTT.